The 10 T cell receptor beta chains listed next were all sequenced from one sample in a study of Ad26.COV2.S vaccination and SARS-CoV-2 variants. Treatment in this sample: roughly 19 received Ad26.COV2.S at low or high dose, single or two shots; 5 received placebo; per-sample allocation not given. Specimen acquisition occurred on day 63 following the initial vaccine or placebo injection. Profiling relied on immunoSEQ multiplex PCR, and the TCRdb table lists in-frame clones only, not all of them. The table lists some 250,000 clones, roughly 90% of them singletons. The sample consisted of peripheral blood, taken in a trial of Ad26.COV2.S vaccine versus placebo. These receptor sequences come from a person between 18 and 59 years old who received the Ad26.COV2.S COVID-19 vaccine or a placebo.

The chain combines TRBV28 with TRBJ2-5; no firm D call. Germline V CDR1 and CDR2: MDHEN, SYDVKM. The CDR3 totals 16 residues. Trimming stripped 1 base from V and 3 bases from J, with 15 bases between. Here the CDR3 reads CASSLLGTELEETQYF. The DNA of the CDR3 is TGTGCCAGCAGTTTATTGGGTACCGAGTTGGAAGAGACCCAGTACTTC.

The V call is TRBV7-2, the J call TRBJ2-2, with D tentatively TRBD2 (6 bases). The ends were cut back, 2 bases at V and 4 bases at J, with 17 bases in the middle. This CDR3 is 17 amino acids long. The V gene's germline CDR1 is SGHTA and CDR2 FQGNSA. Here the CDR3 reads CASSLLGGPRSTGELFF. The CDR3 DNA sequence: TGTGCCAGCAGCTTATTAGGAGGGCCGAGGAGCACCGGGGAGCTGTTTTTT. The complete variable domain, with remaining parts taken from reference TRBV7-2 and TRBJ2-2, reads GAGVSQSPSNKVTEKGKDVELRCDPISGHTALYWYRQSLGQGLEFLIYFQGNSAPDKSGLPSDRFSAERTGGSVSTLTIQRTQQEDSAVYLCASSLLGGPRSTGELFFGEGSRLTVL.

The DNA for the CDR3 is TGCGCCAGCAGCCAAGGGTTAGGGCAGCCCCAGCATTTT. It encodes CASSQGLGQPQHF. This chain joins TRBV4-3 and TRBJ1-5; D not resolved. V lost 1 base, J lost 7 bases, and 8 bases lay in between. Germline CDR1 LGHNA, CDR2 YSLEER. The CDR3 is made up of 13 amino acids.

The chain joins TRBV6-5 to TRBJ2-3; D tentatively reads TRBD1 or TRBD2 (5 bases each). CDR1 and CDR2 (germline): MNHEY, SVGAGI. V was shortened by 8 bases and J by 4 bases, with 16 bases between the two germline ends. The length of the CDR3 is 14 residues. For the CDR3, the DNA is TGTGCCAGCGCGGGCCAGGGAGAGCCAGATACGCAGTATTTT. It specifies CASAGQGEPDTQYF.

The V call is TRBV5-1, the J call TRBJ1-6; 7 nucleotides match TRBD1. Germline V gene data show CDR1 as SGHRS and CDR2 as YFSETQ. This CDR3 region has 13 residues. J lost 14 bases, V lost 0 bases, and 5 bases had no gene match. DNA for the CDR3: TGCGCCAGCAGCTTGGGACAGGGCTTTTCCCTCCACTTT. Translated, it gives CASSLGQGFSLHF.

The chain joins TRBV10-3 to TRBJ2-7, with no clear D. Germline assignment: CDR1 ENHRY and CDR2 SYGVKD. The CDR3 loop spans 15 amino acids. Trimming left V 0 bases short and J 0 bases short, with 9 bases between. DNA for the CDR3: TGTGCCATCAGTGAGTCGAGGTCAGACTCCTACGAGCAGTACTTC. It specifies CAISESRSDSYEQYF.

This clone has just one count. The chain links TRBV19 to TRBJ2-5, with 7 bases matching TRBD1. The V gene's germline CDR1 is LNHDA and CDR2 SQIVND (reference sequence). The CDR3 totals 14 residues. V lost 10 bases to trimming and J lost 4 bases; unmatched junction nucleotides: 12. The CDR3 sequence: CATSRGQQAETQYF. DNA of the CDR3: TGTGCCACATCCCGGGGACAGCAGGCAGAGACCCAGTACTTC.

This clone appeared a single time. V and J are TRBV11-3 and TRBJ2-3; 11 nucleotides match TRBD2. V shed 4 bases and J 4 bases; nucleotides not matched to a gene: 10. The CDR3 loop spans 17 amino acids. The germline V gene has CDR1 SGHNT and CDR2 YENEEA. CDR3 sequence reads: CASSSRASGRRADTQYF. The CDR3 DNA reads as TGTGCCAGCAGCTCAAGGGCTAGCGGGAGGCGGGCAGATACGCAGTATTTT.

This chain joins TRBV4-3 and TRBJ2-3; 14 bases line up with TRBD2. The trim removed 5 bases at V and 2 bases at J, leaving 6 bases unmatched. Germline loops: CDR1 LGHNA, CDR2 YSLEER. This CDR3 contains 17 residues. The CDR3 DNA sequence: TGCGCCAGCAGCAACGGACTAGCGGGAGGTTCCACAGATACGCAGTATTTT. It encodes CASSNGLAGGSTDTQYF.

CDR3 coding DNA: TGCAGCGTCTGGGACAGTTTCTCCTACGAGCAGTACTTC. Its protein is CSVWDSFSYEQYF. The genes are TRBV29-1 and TRBJ2-7, with 7 positions matching TRBD1. Germline values: CDR1 SQVTM, CDR2 ANQGSEA. The ends lost 6 bases at V and 0 bases at J; junction bases unmatched: 5. The CDR3 covers 13 residues.